The clone carrying this T cell receptor (beta chain) was seen a single time. The antigen remains unidentified. This sample was included in a study of persistence of HIV-infected CD4 T cells. As for the study in general: Median time on suppressive ART was 7 to 9 years. Study-wide results and caveats: Degenerate expanded CDR3beta sequences were enriched among CMV- and Gag-responding cells. Proviral oligoclonality tracked with TCR oligoclonality within the same sorted cells.

Stimulation used approximately 10 ug/mL lysate from CMV-infected fibroblasts. CD4+ T cells upregulating both CD40 ligand and CD69 were sorted as responding cells. Donors had undetectable plasma HIV-1 RNA, under 50 copies/mL, for 4+ years. This was the immunoSEQ version 4 assay in survey mode. The protocol was immunoSEQ multiplex PCR, while the TCRdb copy is restricted to in-frame clones and leaves out a portion. The sample includes thousands of clones, roughly two thirds of them seen just once. Trimming shortened V by 1 base and J by 4 bases, and 14 bases separated the two germline ends. The CDR3 has 17 residues. Germline CDR1 SGHTA, CDR2 FQGTGA.

This clonotype was sampled from an adult man with HIV who was CMV-seropositive. This sequence joins TRBV7-3 and TRBJ2-6, with TRBD1 as a possible D gene (5 bases). The sequencing here drew on CD4+ T cells sorted from PBMCs after approximately 20-hour stimulation, taken from a patient who received antiretroviral therapy. CDR3 protein: CASSLSPRVSGANVLTF. The CDR3, as DNA: TGTGCCAGCAGCTTAAGCCCCAGGGTCTCCGGGGCCAACGTCCTGACTTTC.